This T cell receptor (beta chain) appears in the sequencing data of a study of neoadjuvant nivolumab and ipilimumab in lung cancer. Study details: Nivolumab 3 mg/kg was given days 1, 15 and 29, plus ipilimumab 1 mg/kg day 1 in combination.

From germline, CDR1 is SEHNR and CDR2 FQNEAQ (reference sequence). The CDR3 covers 12 residues. Trimming left V 5 bases short and J 5 bases short, with 10 bases between. Note on this clone: Its antigen is as yet unknown.

Sequenced by immunoSEQ multiplex PCR; TCRdb stores in-frame clones only, minus some. The sample lists over 10,000 clones; more than 90% were seen once. Study-level findings and limits: Compared with tumor-adjacent uninvolved lung, resected tumors showed greater richness and clonality.

The rearrangement joins TRBV7-9 to TRBJ2-7; D remains unclear. This sequence was found in an adult with non-small cell lung cancer. Here the sequenced sample was peripheral blood, taken after neoadjuvant nivolumab, alone or with ipilimumab, at or shortly before surgery. The CDR3 coding sequence is TGTGCCAGCAGCAGGGTGGTAGACGAGCAGTACTTC. This gives the protein CASSRVVDEQYF.